This T cell receptor (beta chain) was sequenced during a study of shared clonotypes between healthy human individuals. Findings and caveats of the study: Limitation of the genetic and exposure-history diversity represented came from the few donors.

Concerning this clone: Its antigen is still unknown.

J gave up 3 bases and V 0 bases, and 10 bases lay outside the gene matches. The CDR3 runs 18 residues. The germline V gene has CDR1 SGHVS and CDR2 FNYEAQ. Genomic DNA from unsorted samples was obtained from 83 million or so PBMCs (per sample). Around 310 ng DNA, tens of thousands of T cell genomes, went into unsorted PBMC replicate PCRs. In the original workflow: Junction-only immunoSEQ sequences carried no quality scores, so filtering differed. Clones were read by immunoSEQ multiplex PCR, and TCRdb kept only the in-frame ones, dropping some. D and trimming come from the DNA, and the V and J calls and clone size come from that table. Of about half a million clones listed, about 76% are singletons.

The chain employs TRBV7-6 and TRBJ2-1, with 8 nucleotides matching TRBD1. The sample consisted of PBMCs. The TCR sequence derives from a woman aged 35 to 49 in good health. Some clones in this sample may be carry-over from other donors' samples. The CDR3 DNA is TGTGCCAGCAGCTTAGCGCATTATAGGACAGGGATCTACAATGAGCAGTTCTTC. Encoded protein: CASSLAHYRTGIYNEQFF.